What follows describes a single T cell receptor beta chain. The germline V gene encodes CDR1 MNHNY and CDR2 SVGAGI (reference sequence). V dropped 2 bases and J dropped 4 bases, with 4 bases sitting between them. CDR3 size: 12 residues. The data originate from a study of blood T cell repertoires in COVID-19. For the study at large: Acute and convalescent COVID-19 specimens originated in the United States, Italy and Spain. T cells, B-cell-depleted T cells, or PBMCs provided the cDNA or gDNA that served as material.

Original methodology: Using reference gene primer amplification, nucleated cell counts were estimated. Libraries were prepared by immunoSEQ multiplex PCR; TCRdb keeps only in-frame clonotypes and omits some of them. That table is the source of V, J and clone size, and D and trimming were worked out from the DNA. The sample lists around 52,000 clones, roughly 89% occurring once. Sequencing was carried out using peripheral blood. The TCR comes from an elderly woman with acute or convalescent COVID-19. The rearrangement joins TRBV6-6 to TRBJ2-3; D is ambiguous. As DNA, the CDR3 is TGTGCCAGCAGTTACGAGCCAGATACGCAGTATTTT. Translated: CASSYEPDTQYF.